These 29 T cell receptor beta chains came from one sample sequenced in a study of T cells in Graves' hyperthyroidism and ophthalmopathy (dated by TCRdb to between 2017 and 2020). Library construction relied on multiplex PCR. TCRdb names Illumina HiSeq 2000 as the instrument used. Amplification of TCR beta CDR3 regions was carried out from RNA transcripts. The TCR CDR3 was subjected to a first round of RT-PCR using the HTBI primer set and the Qiagen OneStep RT-PCR kit. The public sequencing data were trimmed at Q25 with fastp and processed into clonotypes with MiXCR by TCRdb, which kept only in-frame beta chains. Each record represents a unique CDR3 protein, reported with the most common genes and DNA among its rows. A total of about 200,000 distinct CDR3 sequences appear in this sample, about 17% of them only once. The ten largest clones add up to about 41% of the sample. The sequenced sample consisted of blood. The receptor set was obtained from a man aged 35 to 55 with Graves' hyperthyroidism.

This clonotype was seen repeatedly, ten times or more. V and J are TRBV18 and TRBJ1-1, with D tentatively TRBD1 (5 bases). Germline assignment: CDR1 KGHSH and CDR2 LQKENI. Deletions cut 3 bases from V and 0 bases from J, with 14 bases between. This CDR3 contains 16 residues. In nucleotides, the CDR3 is TGTGCCAGCTCACCCTCAGGCAGGGTCATGAACACTGAAGCTTTCTTT. It yields the protein CASSPSGRVMNTEAFF. The full variable domain, its missing parts supplied by reference TRBV18 and TRBJ1-1, is NAGVMQNPRHLVRRRGQEARLRCSPMKGHSHVYWYRQLPEEGLKFMVYLQKENIIDESGMPKERFSAEFPKEGPSILRIQQVVRGDSAAYFCASSPSGRVMNTEAFFGQGTRLTVV.

The chain links TRBV19 to TRBJ2-2; D not resolved. CDR1 LNHDA and CDR2 SQIVND come from the germline V gene (reference sequence). The CDR3 runs 16 residues. The V gene lost 3 bases and the J gene lost 2 bases, with 13 bases spanning the gap. The CDR3 nucleotides are TGTGCCAGTAGTATTTATTACATCTCAAACACCGGGGAGCTGTTTTTT. Protein product: CASSIYYISNTGELFF.

This sequence joins TRBV6-1 and TRBJ2-1; D is ambiguous. The CDR3 is made up of 14 amino acids. The germline V gene has CDR1 MNHNS and CDR2 SASEGT. V was cut by 1 base and J by 9 bases, with 13 bases left in between. The CDR3 coding sequence is TGTGCCAGCAGTGAAGGGCCCCTTATGAGTGAGCAGTTCTTC. Protein: CASSEGPLMSEQFF.

This clonotype was found a few times. CDR3 protein: CASTSPGGISETQYF. DNA for the CDR3: TGTGCCAGCACGTCCCCCGGGGGAATTTCAGAGACCCAGTACTTC. The chain combines TRBV3-1 with TRBJ2-5; D is possibly TRBD2 (6 bases). Germline V gene sequence: CDR1 LGHDT, CDR2 YNNKEL (reference sequence). CDR3 size: 15 residues. Deletions cut 7 bases from V and 4 bases from J, with 19 bases between.

The J gene is TRBJ2-1, the V gene TRBV6-6; a possible D gene is TRBD1 (6 bases). The CDR3 runs 15 residues. Germline CDR1 MNHNY, CDR2 SVGAGI (reference sequence). Between the trimmed V and J ends, which lost 0 bases and 4 bases, there was a span of 10 bases. CDR3 bases: TGTGCCAGCAGTTACTCTTCGGGACATTACAATGAGCAGTTCTTC. Translation gives CASSYSSGHYNEQFF.

This clonotype was observed at least ten times. This sequence joins TRBV7-3 and TRBJ2-7; D call uncertain. The CDR3 extends over 12 amino acids. In germline, CDR1 is SGHTA, CDR2 FQGTGA. V was clipped by 4 bases and J by 4 bases, with 8 bases between them. The CDR3 region is CASSSGRYEQYF. Here the CDR3 DNA reads TGTGCCAGCAGCTCCGGCCGATACGAGCAGTACTTC.

This clonotype was seen at least ten times. This chain joins TRBV28 and TRBJ2-1; TRBD2 aligns across 9 bases. Germline CDR1 reads MDHEN; CDR2 reads SYDVKM. Unmatched junction bases numbered 7, after V lost 6 bases and J lost 7 bases. The length of the CDR3 is 14 residues. The CDR3, as DNA: TGTGCCAGCAGCAAGGGCGGGAGGGCAAATGAGCAGTTCTTC. Its protein product is CASSKGGRANEQFF. The full variable domain, rest sourced from reference TRBV28 and TRBJ2-1, is DVKVTQSSRYLVKRTGEKVFLECVQDMDHENMFWYRQDPGLGLRLIYFSYDVKMKEKGDIPEGYSVSREKKERFSLILESASTNQTSMYLCASSKGGRANEQFFGPGTRLTVL.

This clonotype was seen many times. The rearrangement uses TRBV20-1 and TRBJ1-5, with a tentative D call TRBD1 (5 bases). The germline CDR1 and CDR2 sequences are DFQATT and SNEGSKA (reference sequence). The CDR3 runs to 15 residues. The V end was cut by 4 bases, the J end by 9 bases, with 22 bases between. The chain's CDR3 is CSAMAPGGANGPQHF. The DNA for the CDR3 is TGCAGTGCTATGGCCCCTGGCGGGGCCAACGGGCCCCAGCATTTT.

In this sample, this clonotype turned up a few times. Sequence at one end of the junction differs from germline and may be a read error. The chain couples TRBV6-2 or TRBV6-3 to TRBJ2-3, with TRBD1 as a possible D gene (6 bases). Per the germline V gene, CDR1 is MNHEY and CDR2 is SVGEGT. The length of the CDR3 is 14 residues. The CDR3 DNA is TGTGCCAGCAGCGTGGACAGCGGCACAAATACGCAGTATTTT. Amino acids: CASSVDSGTNTQYF.

There are a few counts of this clonotype. The chain couples TRBV5-1 to TRBJ1-5; D call uncertain. The length of the CDR3 is 13 residues. Germline V lookup: CDR1 SGHRS, CDR2 YFSETQ. V lost 5 bases and J lost 9, with 15 bases in between. The CDR3 bases are TGCGCCAGCAGATCAGACCAGTCCTCGCCCCAGCATTTT. As protein: CASRSDQSSPQHF.

Comment on this clonotype: A much larger clone sits a single nucleotide away, making a read error possible. V is TRBV24-1 and J is TRBJ1-1; perhaps TRBD1 as D (6 bases). This CDR3 is built from 12 residues. With 5 bases removed from V and 11 bases from J, the gap between germline ends came to 14 bases. CDR1 KGHDR and CDR2 SFDVKD come from the germline V gene. The CDR3 reads CATSGRGRGAFF. For the CDR3, the DNA is TGTGCCACCAGTGGCCGGGGAAGGGGGGCTTTCTTT.

This clonotype appeared once. The rearrangement links TRBV3-1 to TRBJ2-3; D is perhaps TRBD1 or TRBD2 (5 bases each). With 3 bases removed from V and 4 bases from J, the gap between germline ends came to 17 bases. Germline CDR1 and CDR2: LGHDT and YNNKEL (reference sequence). The CDR3 sequence is 16 residues long. For the CDR3, the DNA is TGTGCCAGCAGCCACGAGGGGAAGTCAGCGCCAGATACGCAGTATTTT. It specifies CASSHEGKSAPDTQYF.

This chain links TRBV15 with TRBJ2-1; D uncertain. The CDR3 sequence is 18 residues long. Trimming stripped 2 bases from V and 1 base from J, with 18 bases between. Germline V gene lookup returns CDR1 LNHNV and CDR2 YYDKDF (reference sequence). In DNA, the CDR3 is TGTGCCACCAGCAGATTACGGCCCCAGACAAATTCCTACAATGAGCAGTTCTTC. As protein: CATSRLRPQTNSYNEQFF.

This clonotype appeared a few times. The chain uses TRBV10-3 and TRBJ1-5; 8 nucleotides agree with TRBD1. The CDR3 extends over 14 amino acids. Losses at the gene ends were 6 bases for V and 3 bases for J; bases not matched to a gene: 4. Looked up from germline, CDR1 is ENHRY and CDR2 is SYGVKD. This chain's CDR3 is CAISPDRVNQPQHF. Here the CDR3 DNA reads TGTGCCATCAGCCCGGACAGGGTCAATCAGCCCCAGCATTTT.

This clonotype occurred many times. CDR3 protein: CASSHLDRGDYEQYF. In DNA form, the CDR3 reads TGTGCCAGCAGCCACCTGGACAGGGGCGACTACGAGCAGTACTTC. This sequence joins TRBV4-2 and TRBJ2-7, with 9 bases fitting TRBD1. J was trimmed by 3 bases and V by 3 bases; bases with no gene match: 6. Germline CDR1 reads LGHNA; CDR2 reads YNFKEQ. This CDR3 is 15 amino acids long.

There are many counts of this clonotype. The chain links TRBV20-1 to TRBJ2-7; possible D gene TRBD2, 5 bases. Per the germline V gene, CDR1 is DFQATT and CDR2 is SNEGSKA (reference sequence). The ends were cut back, 3 bases at V and 0 bases at J, with 9 bases in the middle. The CDR3 sequence is 13 residues long. The DNA of the CDR3 is TGCAGTGCTAGCGGGGTTAGCTCCTACGAGCAGTACTTC. Amino acid sequence: CSASGVSSYEQYF.

This clonotype has a count of ten or more. CDR3 sequence reads: CASSLSSGTNEKLFF. As DNA, the CDR3 is TGTGCCAGCAGTTTATCCTCGGGGACCAATGAAAAACTGTTTTTT. The chain uses TRBV27 and TRBJ1-4, with TRBD1 as a possible D gene (5 bases). The V end was cut by 0 bases, the J end by 5 bases, with 10 bases between. Germline CDR1 MNHEY, CDR2 SMNVEV (reference sequence). This CDR3 contains 15 residues.

This clonotype has ten or more counts. V is TRBV7-2 and J is TRBJ1-5; D not resolved. The CDR3 runs to 13 residues. Germline V gene sequence: CDR1 SGHTA, CDR2 FQGNSA. V lost 5 bases to trimming and J lost 3 bases, with 8 bases between them. The CDR3 region is CASSPFVNQPQHF. The CDR3 nucleotides read TGTGCCAGCAGCCCGTTTGTCAATCAGCCCCAGCATTTT.

The chain links TRBV4-3 to TRBJ2-4, with a tentative D call TRBD2 (7 bases). This CDR3 contains 14 residues. CDR1 and CDR2 (germline): LGHNA, YSLEER. Trimming took off 1 base at V and 8 bases at J, with 12 bases between the two ends. The DNA for the CDR3 is TGCGCCAGCAGCCAAGGAGGGGGGGGGGACATTCAGTACTTC. Protein: CASSQGGGGDIQYF.

This clonotype was picked up many times. The genes are TRBV7-3 and TRBJ2-2; unclear D gene. This CDR3 contains 14 residues. Germline V lookup: CDR1 SGHTA, CDR2 FQGTGA. The ends were cut back, 5 bases at V and 2 bases at J, with 9 bases in the middle. CDR3: CASSPQPNTGELFF. DNA of the CDR3: TGTGCCAGCAGCCCCCAACCTAACACCGGGGAGCTGTTTTTT.

V and J are TRBV4-1 and TRBJ1-3; a possible D gene is TRBD1 (6 bases). CDR3 length: 13 residues. Per germline, CDR1 MGHRA and CDR2 YSYEKL. The CDR3 bases are TGCGCGACAGGCGAAAACTCTGGAAACACCATATATTTT. Translated: CATGENSGNTIYF.

The J gene is TRBJ1-5, the V gene TRBV7-2; D uncertain. Germline CDR1 SGHTA, CDR2 FQGNSA. The germline V and J ends were trimmed by 1 base and 6 bases, with 7 bases remaining between them. This CDR3 spans 13 amino acids. The CDR3 DNA reads TGTGCCAGCAGCTTAGGGCCAGCTCAGCCCCAGCATTTT. The encoded protein is CASSLGPAQPQHF. Looking up the rest from reference TRBV7-2 and TRBJ1-5 gives the full variable domain: GAGVSQSPSNKVTEKGKDVELRCDPISGHTALYWYRQSLGQGLEFLIYFQGNSAPDKSGLPSDRFSAERTGGSVSTLTIQRTQQEDSAVYLCASSLGPAQPQHFGDGTRLSIL.

This clonotype was detected only a few times. The chain joins TRBV20-1 to TRBJ1-2; TRBD1 matches at 7 bases. V lost 1 base to trimming and J lost 7 bases; unmatched junction nucleotides: 12. Per the germline V gene, CDR1 is DFQATT and CDR2 is SNEGSKA (reference sequence). The CDR3 loop spans 15 amino acids. This chain's CDR3 is CSARARDRTAAGYTF. In DNA, the CDR3 is TGCAGTGCTAGAGCCCGGGACAGAACGGCGGCTGGCTACACCTTC.

The table lists this clonotype with a few counts. The J gene is TRBJ1-4, the V gene TRBV28; a weak D match, TRBD1 (6 bases). The CDR3 loop spans 15 amino acids. V was pared by 10 bases and J by 8 bases, with 23 bases between. Germline V gene sequence: CDR1 MDHEN, CDR2 SYDVKM. The CDR3 spells CATGSHEGGGEKLFF. CDR3 coding DNA: TGTGCCACCGGCTCCCACGAGGGGGGCGGGGAAAAACTGTTTTTT.

This clonotype was detected ten times or more. The genes are TRBV7-8 and TRBJ2-5; D may be TRBD1 or TRBD2 (6 bases each). The V gene lost 5 bases and the J gene lost 5 bases, with 12 bases spanning the gap. The CDR3 length is 13 residues. The germline V gene encodes CDR1 SGHVS and CDR2 FQNEAQ. As DNA, the CDR3 is TGTGCCAGCAGCCCGGGGGCCCGGGAGACCCAGTACTTC. It codes for CASSPGARETQYF. The full variable domain, completed using reference TRBV7-8 and TRBJ2-5, is GAGVSQSPRYKVAKRGQDVALRCDPISGHVSLFWYQQALGQGPEFLTYFQNEAQLDKSGLPSDRFFAERPEGSVSTLKIQRTQQEDSAVYLCASSPGARETQYFGPGTRLLVL.

This clonotype was counted ten times or more. The chain links TRBV6-1 to TRBJ2-1; 7 bases fit TRBD2. Germline V gene lookup returns CDR1 MNHNS and CDR2 SASEGT. Trimming at V came to 7 bases and at J to 1 base, leaving 4 bases not matched to a gene. The CDR3 is 14 residues long. CDR3 region: CASNLAGSYNEQFF. The DNA of the CDR3 is TGTGCCAGCAACTTAGCGGGTTCCTACAATGAGCAGTTCTTC.

This CDR3 reads CASSLFVPGLAGGQDTQYF. In DNA form, the CDR3 reads TGTGCCAGCAGTTTATTCGTTCCGGGACTAGCGGGGGGGCAAGATACGCAGTATTTT. This rearrangement joins TRBV28 to TRBJ2-3; 16 bases map to TRBD2. Trimming took 1 base from V and 5 from J; bases not matched to a gene: 9. Germline V gene data show CDR1 as MDHEN and CDR2 as SYDVKM. CDR3 size: 19 residues.

The rearrangement uses TRBV6-5 and TRBJ1-5; no clear D gene. Germline values: CDR1 MNHEY, CDR2 SVGAGI. The CDR3 sequence is 13 residues long. With 3 bases removed from V and 10 bases from J, the gap between germline ends came to 13 bases. CDR3 DNA: TGTGCCAGCAGTTATTCGAATGAGAGCCCCCAGCATTTT. Amino acids: CASSYSNESPQHF.

This clonotype was picked up many times. The chain links TRBV6-2 or TRBV6-3 to TRBJ2-7; a weak D match, TRBD2 (5 bases). The V end was cut by 4 bases, the J end by 7 bases, with 20 bases between. This CDR3 region has 15 residues. From germline, CDR1 is MNHEY and CDR2 SVGEGT. The CDR3, as DNA: TGTGCCAGCAGTTCGCAGCGGTCATCCCAGGTGGAGCAGTACTTC. It encodes CASSSQRSSQVEQYF.